Reported below is one T cell receptor beta chain. Clones were read by immunoSEQ multiplex PCR, and TCRdb kept only the in-frame ones, dropping some. Of approximately 88,000 clones listed, about 96% are singletons. This specimen comes from a study of cytomegalovirus exposure and HLA in healthy donors. V trimming: 4 bases; J trimming: 7 bases; junction bases outside the gene matches: 21. The length of the CDR3 is 18 residues. Germline CDR1 MNHEY, CDR2 SMNVEV (reference sequence). Specimen: PBMCs. The chain couples TRBV27 to TRBJ2-7; TRBD2 agrees at 8 bases. The TCR sequence derives from a woman aged 18-29 years in good health and CMV-seronegative. CDR3 nucleotides: TGTGCCAGCAGTTATTTCCCCAAGCCGGGACTAGTGGGCTGGGAGCAGTACTTC. This sequence encodes CASSYFPKPGLVGWEQYF.